Listed below are T cell receptor beta chains from one sample, sequenced in a study of T cell repertoires in aging, cancer and after chemotherapy. Via MiXCR, TCRdb re-called the multiplex PCR reads, giving one row per CDR3 protein. Here the sample spans roughly 6,000 distinct CDR3 sequences, 21% being singletons. Sequenced input: blood. These TCRs come from a human donor with a blood cancer. CDR3s include the opening cysteine and the closing phenylalanine or tryptophan. Each record gives: J gene, D gene, clone size, V gene, CDR3 protein, CDR3 DNA. The D gene is left open where the match is weak. Size values are once, few and many counts, or a class for expanded clones, and some rows have none.

>TRBJ1-6|NA|NA|TRBV7-3
CASSPGQYNSPLHF
TGTGCCAGCAGCCCCGGACAGTATAATTCACCCCTCCACTTT
>TRBJ1-6|NA|NA|TRBV4-2
CASSQDTGTYYSPLHF
TGTGCCAGCAGCCAAGATACAGGGACATACTATTCACCCCTCCACTTT
>TRBJ2-7|NA|NA|TRBV24-1
CATSDLDADQQYF
TGTGCCACCAGTGATTTAGACGCGGACCAGCAGTACTTC
>TRBJ1-2|TRBD1|NA|TRBV11-1
CASSPLRGGTGVSNYGYTF
TGTGCCAGCAGCCCCTTAAGGGGCGGGACAGGGGTTTCGAACTATGGCTACACCTTC
>TRBJ2-3|TRBD2|medium-sized|TRBV27
CASSYPGLAGGRTSTDTQYF
TGTGCCAGCAGTTATCCGGGACTAGCGGGAGGCCGCACTAGCACAGATACGCAGTATTTT
>TRBJ2-3|TRBD2|NA|TRBV20-1
CSAFGGTSRTDTQYF
TGCAGTGCCTTCGGGGGGACTTCCCGCACAGATACGCAGTATTTT
>TRBJ2-7|TRBD1|NA|TRBV20-1
CSARAYRMRQGQGYEQYF
TGCAGTGCTAGAGCCTACCGAATGCGCCAGGGACAGGGTTACGAGCAGTACTTC
>TRBJ2-4|TRBD1|medium-sized|TRBV30
CAWSAGTGRGDIQYF
TGTGCCTGGAGTGCTGGGACAGGGAGAGGAGACATTCAGTACTTC
>TRBJ2-3|NA|NA|TRBV5-8
CASSLAGSSSTDTQYF
TGTGCCAGCAGCTTGGCGGGCAGTTCTAGCACAGATACGCAGTATTTT
>TRBJ1-1|NA|medium-sized|TRBV30
CAWSVQSTTEAFF
TGTGCCTGGAGTGTACAATCAACAACTGAAGCTTTCTTT
>TRBJ1-1|TRBD1|medium-sized|TRBV19
CASSIGTGVTEAFF
TGTGCCAGTAGTATAGGGACAGGGGTCACTGAAGCTTTCTTT
>TRBJ1-2|NA|NA|TRBV20-1
CSCAQTGYGYTF
TGCAGTTGTGCCCAGACAGGCTATGGCTACACCTTC
>TRBJ2-1|TRBD1|NA|TRBV20-1
CSASTGGARNEQFF
TGCAGTGCCAGCACAGGGGGCGCGAGGAATGAGCAGTTCTTC